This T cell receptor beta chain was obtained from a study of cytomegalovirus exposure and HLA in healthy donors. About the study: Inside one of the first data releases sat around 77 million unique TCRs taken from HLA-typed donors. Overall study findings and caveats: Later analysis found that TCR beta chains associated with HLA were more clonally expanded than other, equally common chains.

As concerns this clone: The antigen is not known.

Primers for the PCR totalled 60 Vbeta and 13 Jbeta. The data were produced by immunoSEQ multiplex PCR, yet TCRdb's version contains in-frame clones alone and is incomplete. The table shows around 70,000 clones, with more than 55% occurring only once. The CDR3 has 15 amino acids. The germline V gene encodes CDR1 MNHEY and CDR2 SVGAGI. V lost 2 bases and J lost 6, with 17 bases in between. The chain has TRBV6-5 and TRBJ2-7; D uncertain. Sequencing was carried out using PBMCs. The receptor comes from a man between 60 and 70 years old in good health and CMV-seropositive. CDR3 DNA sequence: TGTGCCAGCAGTTACAGCACCTCATCCCCCTCCGAGCAGTACTTC. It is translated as CASSYSTSSPSEQYF.